This TCR beta chain was identified in a study of blood T cell repertoires in COVID-19. Whole-study context: Samples came from the United States, Italy and Spain, spanning acute and convalescent COVID-19.

In the original processing: Cell counts per sample came from amplifying reference gene primers. Using immunoSEQ multiplex PCR, the repertoire was profiled, and TCRdb retains in-frame clones only, with some absent. V, J and clone size reflect that table, while D and trimming were determined from the DNA. The sample lists a few hundred thousand clones, around 85% seen once, with 3.5% to 4% in the top ten. This clone was detected only a few times. The CDR3 consists of 12 residues. V shed 8 bases and J 8 bases; nucleotides not matched to a gene: 6. Germline CDR1 and CDR2: MNHEY and SVGAGI. The specimen sequenced was peripheral blood. The clonotype originates from a woman under 30 with acute or convalescent COVID-19. The chain carries TRBV6-5 and TRBJ1-1, with 9 nucleotides matching TRBD1. The chain's CDR3 is CASGTGGWEAFF. The CDR3 DNA is TGTGCCAGCGGAACAGGGGGCTGGGAAGCTTTCTTT.